The 14 T cell receptor beta chains reported below all come from one sample, sequenced in a study of OX40 agonist ivuxolimab in advanced cancers. TCRdb keeps only in-frame clones here, not all; method: immunoSEQ multiplex PCR. The sample carries roughly 75,000 clones, 70% to 90% recorded once. Sequencing used CD4+ or CD8+ T cells sorted from blood, obtained in a trial of the OX40 agonist ivuxolimab. All receptors come from an adult with an advanced solid tumor such as melanoma, head and neck, liver or kidney cancer.

The chain uses TRBV9 and TRBJ2-5, with TRBD2 matching 11 bases. The J segment lost 8 bases and the V segment lost 2 bases, leaving 5 bases of the junction unmatched. CDR1 is SGDLS, CDR2 YYNGEE, per germline. This CDR3 contains 14 residues. The CDR3 spells CASSVSGRVETQYF. As DNA, the CDR3 is TGTGCCAGCAGCGTTAGCGGGAGGGTAGAAACCCAGTACTTC.

The CDR3: CASSTPGGGGYTF. In DNA form, the CDR3 reads TGTGCCAGCAGCACCCCAGGGGGGGGTGGCTACACCTTC. The chain is built from TRBV7-9 and TRBJ1-2; TRBD1 agrees at 7 bases. Germline values: CDR1 SEHNR, CDR2 FQNEAQ (reference sequence). The CDR3 loop spans 13 amino acids. Germline trimming cut 5 bases from V and 7 bases from J; bases unmatched to any gene: 7.

This clone is a singleton in its sample. The chain couples TRBV4-1 to TRBJ1-4; no firm D call. Trimming cost V 0 bases and J 16 bases, with 18 bases left between them. CDR3 length: 14 amino acids. Germline V CDR1 and CDR2: MGHRA, YSYEKL. DNA of the CDR3: TGCGCCAGCAGCCAAGATTTTCGTGGGAGTCACCCGTTTTTT. Translating gives CASSQDFRGSHPFF.

This sequence joins TRBV18 and TRBJ2-5, with D uncertain. This CDR3 has 14 residues. Between the trimmed V and J ends, which lost 0 bases and 1 base, there was a span of 6 bases. Germline-derived CDR1 and CDR2 are KGHSH and LQKENI. The DNA of the CDR3 is TGTGCCAGCTCACCACCTTATCGCCAAGAGACCCAGTACTTC. Its translation: CASSPPYRQETQYF.

The chain couples TRBV18 to TRBJ2-2; possibly TRBD2 for D (5 bases). Germline loops: CDR1 KGHSH, CDR2 LQKENI. This CDR3 has 15 amino acids. The V end lost 1 base, the J end lost 2 bases, and 8 bases lay between the germline ends. The CDR3 coding sequence is TGTGCCAGCTCACCACGTACGGGAAACACCGGGGAGCTGTTTTTT. Protein: CASSPRTGNTGELFF.

The chain employs TRBV4-2 and TRBJ1-1; TRBD1 matches 7 bases. The length of the CDR3 is 15 residues. CDR1 and CDR2 from the germline V gene are LGHNA and YNFKEQ. The ends lost 1 base at V and 3 bases at J; junction bases unmatched: 5. The CDR3 coding sequence is TGTGCCAGCAGCCAAGGGAAGGGGGCCGACACTGAAGCTTTCTTT. Its protein is CASSQGKGADTEAFF.

CDR3 bases: TGTGCCTGGAAGGGCGGGGGGGCCAGTGAGCAGTTCTTC. Protein: CAWKGGGASEQFF. This chain connects TRBV30 to TRBJ2-1; 9 bases map to TRBD2. Looked up from germline, CDR1 is GTSNPN and CDR2 is SVGIG (reference sequence). V lost 4 bases, J lost 9 bases, and 7 bases stayed unmatched. The CDR3 extends over 13 amino acids.

The genes are TRBV7-9 and TRBJ2-7; 7 nucleotides align to TRBD1. Germline V gives CDR1 SEHNR, CDR2 FQNEAQ (reference sequence). This CDR3 is built from 14 residues. After removal of 4 bases from V and 2 bases from J, the junction contained 5 bases not matched to a gene. The CDR3 region has the DNA TGTGCCAGCAGCTCTCCCGGGACAGCCTACGAGCAGTACTTC. This encodes CASSSPGTAYEQYF.

The rearrangement joins TRBV29-1 to TRBJ2-3; D might be TRBD2 (6 bases). Germline values: CDR1 SQVTM, CDR2 ANQGSEA. V was shortened by 0 bases and J by 2 bases, with 15 bases between the two germline ends. This CDR3 is 16 amino acids long. The CDR3: CSVEDPRDFHTDTQYF. As DNA, the CDR3 is TGCAGCGTTGAAGATCCCCGGGACTTCCACACAGATACGCAGTATTTT.

This clone was seen a few times. The chain employs TRBV7-9 and TRBJ2-3; possibly TRBD1 or TRBD2 for D (5 bases each). The V and J ends lost 3 bases and 2 bases respectively, with 15 bases between them. CDR1 is SEHNR and CDR2 is FQNEAQ in the germline V gene (reference sequence). This CDR3 spans 16 amino acids. CDR3 amino acids: CASSFIIGATTDTQYF. The DNA for the CDR3 is TGTGCCAGCAGCTTTATTATCGGGGCCACCACAGATACGCAGTATTTT.

The J gene is TRBJ1-2, the V gene TRBV6-5, with 8 positions matching TRBD1. Trimming removed 5 bases from V and 5 bases from J; junction bases left unmatched: 1. CDR1 is MNHEY, CDR2 SVGAGI, per germline. The CDR3 runs to 12 residues. CDR3 residues: CASSRTGYGYTF. CDR3 nucleotide sequence: TGTGCCAGCAGTCGGACAGGGTATGGCTACACCTTC.

The chain uses TRBV5-1 and TRBJ2-1, with D unclear. Germline values: CDR1 SGHRS, CDR2 YFSETQ. The CDR3 is 15 amino acids. V was trimmed by 3 bases and J by 0 bases, leaving 10 bases between them. CDR3 in DNA: TGCGCCAGCAGCTATTCAATTGGCTCCTACAATGAGCAGTTCTTC. The encoded protein is CASSYSIGSYNEQFF.

This chain connects TRBV4-3 to TRBJ2-5, with D unclear. The DNA end lines up better with TRBJ2-7; the J call may be wrong. The CDR3 sequence is 15 residues long. Germline V gives CDR1 LGHNA, CDR2 YSLEER. The CDR3 sequence: CASSQERTANYEQYF. The DNA for the CDR3 is TGCGCCAGCAGCCAAGAGAGAACAGCGAACTACGAGCAGTACTTC.

This chain joins TRBV4-2 and TRBJ2-7, with 10 nucleotides matching TRBD2. The CDR3 runs to 15 residues. Germline V gene lookup returns CDR1 LGHNA and CDR2 YNFKEQ. V dropped 5 bases and J dropped 2; count of bases not matched to a gene: 6. The CDR3 nucleotides are TGTGCCAGCAGCTCTCTAGCGGGGGCCACCTACGAGCAGTACTTC. Its protein product is CASSSLAGATYEQYF.